The clone carrying this T cell receptor beta chain was observed at least ten times. The antigen is unknown. This CDR3 spans 14 amino acids. The germline gives CDR1 ENHRY, CDR2 SYGVKD. V was clipped by 2 bases and J by 5 bases, with 10 bases between them. The source of the sample is a study of T cell repertoires in cytomegalovirus infection. Study-level information: CMV infection plus the matching HLA type was flagged by public TCR beta signatures. Points from the study as a whole: Carriage of CMV together with the relevant HLA was identifiable through cumulative public TCR beta family frequency. Within the response measured ex vivo, HLA-C-restricted CMV-specific TCR beta clonotypes were dominant.

TCRdb called the reads again in MiXCR, with one record for every CDR3 protein. The sample includes roughly 240,000 distinct CDR3 sequences, about 5.9% of them seen just once. V is TRBV10-3 and J is TRBJ1-5, with a weak D call TRBD1 (6 bases). The source material was PBMCs. The sequence was obtained from a human donor in good health (CMV status not recorded). Some clones in this sample may be carry-over from other donors' samples. Written as DNA, the CDR3 is TGTGCCATCAGTGAGGGGGGCGGAGATCAGCCCCAGCATTTT. This sequence encodes CAISEGGGDQPQHF.